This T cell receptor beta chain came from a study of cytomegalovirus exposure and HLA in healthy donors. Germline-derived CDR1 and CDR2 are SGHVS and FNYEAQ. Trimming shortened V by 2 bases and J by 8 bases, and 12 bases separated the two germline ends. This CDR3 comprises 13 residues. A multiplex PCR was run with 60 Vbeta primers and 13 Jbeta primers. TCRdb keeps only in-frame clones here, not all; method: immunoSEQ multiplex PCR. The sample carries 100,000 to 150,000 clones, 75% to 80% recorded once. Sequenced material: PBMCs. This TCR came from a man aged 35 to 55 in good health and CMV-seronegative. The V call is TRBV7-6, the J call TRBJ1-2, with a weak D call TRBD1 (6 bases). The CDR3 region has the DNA TGTGCCAGCAGCTTATCGACAGGATACGGCTACACCTTC. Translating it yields CASSLSTGYGYTF.